The following is a T cell receptor beta chain sequence with its context. This clonotype has ten or more counts. Its antigen has not been determined. Base quality data are lacking; no much larger clone is found one base away. These data are taken from a study of T cells in Graves' hyperthyroidism and ophthalmopathy (dated by TCRdb to the late 2010s). Turning to the overall study: Peripheral blood was sampled at the time of initial diagnosis, prior to any treatment. A discovery cohort of about a hundred patients, roughly 45 with Graves' ophthalmopathy and fewer than 65 with stable Graves' hyperthyroidism, was used to find distinguishing TCR V-J signatures. An independent validation cohort of under 20 hyperthyroidism patients and roughly 16 patients who later progressed to ophthalmopathy tested prospective prediction of ophthalmopathy. The roughly 100 discovery patients were randomly divided into training and test sets at a 7:3 ratio. In about six Graves' hyperthyroidism patients, the study also compared T-cell repertoires from thyroid tissue with T-cell repertoires from blood. Once sampling was done, hyperthyroidism patients were given methimazole at a starting dose of 30 mg daily, whereas ophthalmopathy patients were given high-dose intravenous methylprednisolone. The paper reports TCR Vbeta CDR3 sequencing of approximately 140 peripheral blood samples: around 45 ophthalmopathy, roughly 80 hyperthyroidism and 17 progressor patients. Findings and caveats that apply to the study as a whole: A 13 V-J signature model separated ophthalmopathy from stable hyperthyroidism, with 87.88% sensitivity and roughly 81% specificity in cross-validation and 80%/75% in testing. Sample size was not statistically predetermined, and blinding of investigators to group allocation was not performed. Most expanded thyroid clonotypes (frequency above 0.001) were also detected in blood, a finding suggesting that blood repertoires may reflect thyroid immune responses. In validation, the model predicted progression to ophthalmopathy with 55% to 71% sensitivity and 72.22% specificity, a median of around 6.6 months before onset.

TCR beta CDR3 regions were amplified from RNA transcripts. For the first round of RT-PCR on the TCR CDR3, the HTBI primer set was used together with the Qiagen OneStep RT-PCR kit. Libraries were constructed in a second round of multiplex PCR, after which size selection and purification were carried out. The libraries were sequenced on an Illumina HiSeq2000 using paired-end 100 bp reads. The paper's processing steps were these. Raw data were processed with SOAPnuke, discarding reads with adapters, uncalled bases, mean Phred below 15, or no exact constant-primer or identifier match. High-quality paired reads were merged using COPE v1.2.5, and each unique nucleotide sequence was defined as a clonotype. Clonotypes were aligned to IMGT TRBV, TRBD and TRBJ reference segments using MiTCR v1.1. Only V-J combinations with frequency above 0.0001, covering 99% to 99.2% of repertoires, were analysed. The TCS score was defined as the ratio of F50 (clonal expansion) to E x V (chaos), calculated using BLOSUM62-based TCRdist between CDR3 peptides within each V-J. Welch's t-statistics and random forest reduced just over 500 V-J features to around 14, which were used in a naive Bayes classifier (R e1071). The public reads were run again by TCRdb, first through fastp at Q25 and then through MiXCR, and only productive beta chains were kept. Rows merge per CDR3 protein into single entries with the most common DNA and genes. TCRdb assigned the V and J calls; the authors' analysis was not used. In all, the sample holds around 600,000 distinct CDR3 sequences, and approximately 15% of those were seen once. The ten largest account for roughly 6.9% of the sample.

In the ophthalmopathy patients, disease was moderately to severely active, with a Clinical Activity Score of 3 or more, a NOSPECS grade of 4 or more, and a duration of less than 3 months. Any patient with an uncontrolled infection, another autoimmune disease, pregnancy or lactation was excluded. Clinical symptoms, serum thyroxine and TRAb, thyroid ultrasound, and orbital computed tomography formed the basis for the diagnoses. PBMCs were separated from under 11 ml of fresh peripheral blood using Ficoll-Paque density gradient centrifugation. Total RNA was extracted with Trizol reagent, and quality was checked on an Agilent 2100 Bioanalyzer. The CDR3 starts with the cysteine, ends with the phenylalanine, and has 15 residues. CDR3 DNA only is kept here, 45 bases in frame from base 1. The germline V gene (reference sequence) specifies DFQATT as CDR1 and SNEGSKA as CDR2. V is trimmed back by 6 bases and J by 2 bases, and the junction contains 9 bases that no gene match accounts for.

Sequencing was carried out using blood. This receptor was identified in a woman in her late teens or twenties with Graves' ophthalmopathy. The V gene is TRBV20-1 and the J gene is TRBJ2-1; TRBD2 fits 8 bases in the junction. The encoded CDR3 is CSARFTSGAYNEQFF. The DNA sequence follows: TGCAGTGCGCGCTTTACTAGCGGCGCCTACAATGAGCAGTTCTTC.